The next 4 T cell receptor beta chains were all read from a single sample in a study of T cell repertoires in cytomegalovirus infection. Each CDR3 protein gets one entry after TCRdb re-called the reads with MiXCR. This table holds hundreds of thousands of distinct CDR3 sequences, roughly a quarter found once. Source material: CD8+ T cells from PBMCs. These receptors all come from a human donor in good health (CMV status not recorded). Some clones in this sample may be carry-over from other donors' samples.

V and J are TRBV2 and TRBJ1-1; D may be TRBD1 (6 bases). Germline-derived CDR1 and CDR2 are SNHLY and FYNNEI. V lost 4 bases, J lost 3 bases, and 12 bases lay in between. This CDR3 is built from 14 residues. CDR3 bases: TGTGCCAGCAGTGGATACAGGGCTCACACTGAAGCTTTCTTT. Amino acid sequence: CASSGYRAHTEAFF.

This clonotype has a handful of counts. The CDR3 loop reads CASSLRGTDHSYEQYV. The DNA for the CDR3 is TGTGCCAGCAGTTTAAGGGGTACCGACCACTCCTACGAGCAGTACGTC. The chain couples TRBV28 to TRBJ2-7, with D perhaps TRBD1 (5 bases). This CDR3 spans 16 amino acids. Germline values: CDR1 MDHEN, CDR2 SYDVKM. V gave up 2 bases and J gave up 0 bases, with 14 bases separating them.

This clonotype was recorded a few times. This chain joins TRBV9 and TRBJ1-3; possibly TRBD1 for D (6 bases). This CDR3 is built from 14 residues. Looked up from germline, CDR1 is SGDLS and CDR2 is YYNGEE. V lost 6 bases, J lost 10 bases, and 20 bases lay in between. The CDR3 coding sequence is TGTGCCAGCACTCTCGGACAGAGCGCAGTGACCATATATTTT. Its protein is CASTLGQSAVTIYF.

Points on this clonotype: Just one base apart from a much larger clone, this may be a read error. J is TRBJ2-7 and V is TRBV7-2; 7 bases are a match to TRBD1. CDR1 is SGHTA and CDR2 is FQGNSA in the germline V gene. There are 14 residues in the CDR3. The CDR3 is CANSFQGVPWEQYF. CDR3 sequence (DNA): TGTGCCAACAGCTTTCAGGGGGTCCCTTGGGAGCAGTACTTC.